The clone carrying this TCR beta chain showed up many times. The antigen is unknown. TCRdb re-derived calls from the 5' RACE reads in MiXCR, one entry per CDR3 protein. The repertoire holds tens of thousands of distinct CDR3 sequences, about 5.2% seen once, with over 2% in the top ten. The CDR3 runs to 18 residues. Deletions cut 2 bases from V and 0 bases from J, with 17 bases between. CDR1 MNHEY and CDR2 SMNVEV come from the germline V gene (reference sequence). These data belong to a study of CD8 T cells in ankylosing spondylitis. Study observations and caveats: As for the disease-linked clones, they showed a CD8+ phenotype and occurred at relatively low frequencies in peripheral blood.

Source material: blood, either unsorted or a sorted T cell fraction (not recorded which). The V gene is TRBV27, the J gene TRBJ1-5; TRBD1 is a possible D gene (5 bases). The TCR comes from a male donor with ankylosing spondylitis or in good health (not recorded which). This chain's CDR3 is CASSLQGVGRYSNQPQHF. The CDR3 DNA follows: TGTGCCAGCAGTTTACAAGGGGTGGGCCGTTATAGCAATCAGCCCCAGCATTTT.